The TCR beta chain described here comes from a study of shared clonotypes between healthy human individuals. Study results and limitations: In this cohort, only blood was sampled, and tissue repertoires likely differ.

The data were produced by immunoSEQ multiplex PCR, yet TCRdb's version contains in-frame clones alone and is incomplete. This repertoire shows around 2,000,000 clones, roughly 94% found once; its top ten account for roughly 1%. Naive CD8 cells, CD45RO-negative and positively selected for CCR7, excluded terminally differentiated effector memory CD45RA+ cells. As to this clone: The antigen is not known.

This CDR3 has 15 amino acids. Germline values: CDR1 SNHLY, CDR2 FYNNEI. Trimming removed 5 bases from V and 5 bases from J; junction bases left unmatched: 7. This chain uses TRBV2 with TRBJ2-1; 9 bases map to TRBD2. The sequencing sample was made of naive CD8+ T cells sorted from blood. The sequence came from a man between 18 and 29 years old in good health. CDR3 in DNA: TGTGCCAGCAGTCTAACGGGACTAGCTAACAATGAGCAGTTCTTC. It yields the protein CASSLTGLANNEQFF.